The 30 T cell receptor beta chains given below trace back to one sample, sequenced in a study of early T cells in non-severe SARS-CoV-2 infection. MiXCR, applied by TCRdb to the 5' RACE reads, yields one record per CDR3 protein. Of tens of thousands of distinct CDR3 sequences listed, around 12% were seen once; the top ten hold less than 8.5%. The sequencing sample was made of whole blood. The source of these receptors is an adult who was a healthcare worker with PCR-confirmed SARS-CoV-2 infection or an uninfected control (not recorded which).

This clonotype appeared a few times. The rearrangement joins TRBV20-1 to TRBJ2-3, with 7 bases fitting TRBD2. Germline CDR1 is DFQATT and CDR2 is SNEGSKA (reference sequence). The CDR3 sequence is 15 residues long. Trimming at V came to 0 bases and at J to 5 bases, leaving 8 bases not matched to a gene. CDR3 loop: CSARERVGRLDTQYF. The CDR3 DNA reads TGCAGTGCTAGAGAACGGGTCGGGAGGTTAGATACGCAGTATTTT.

There are many counts of this clonotype. The chain uses TRBV20-1 and TRBJ2-1; 10 bases fit TRBD2. The J segment lost 8 bases and the V segment lost 6 bases, leaving 16 bases of the junction unmatched. This CDR3 is 16 amino acids long. Germline V gives CDR1 DFQATT, CDR2 SNEGSKA (reference sequence). The DNA of the CDR3 is TGCAGTGCCCAAGTAAATGTGCCTAGCGGGAGCGATGAGCAGTTCTTC. As protein: CSAQVNVPSGSDEQFF.

In the case of this clonotype: A much more abundant neighbour one base away suggests this may be a read error. The rearrangement joins TRBV5-1 to TRBJ2-3; 10 bases match TRBD1. CDR1 SGHRS and CDR2 YFSETQ come from the germline V gene. The CDR3 covers 14 residues. J lost 6 bases, V lost 6 bases, and 7 bases had no gene match. In nucleotides, the CDR3 is TGCGCCAGCAACTTTAGACAGGGGGCCGATACGCAGTATTTT. Its translation is CASNFRQGADTQYF.

The V gene is TRBV14, the J gene TRBJ1-4; TRBD1 is a possible D gene (6 bases). The V gene's germline CDR1 is SGHDN and CDR2 FVKESK. This CDR3 region has 18 residues. Trimming removed 0 bases at V and 5 bases at J, with 19 bases between. As DNA, the CDR3 is TGTGCCAGCAGCCAAGATCAGCCCGGTAGGGGGGTAAATGAAAAACTGTTTTTT. Amino acid sequence: CASSQDQPGRGVNEKLFF.

This clonotype was seen repeatedly, ten times or more. The rearrangement links TRBV15 to TRBJ1-2; no clear D gene. The CDR3 consists of 12 residues. The germline V gene has CDR1 LNHNV and CDR2 YYDKDF (reference sequence). The V and J ends lost 0 bases and 3 bases respectively, with 2 bases between them. CDR3 residues: CATSRDHYGYTF. DNA of the CDR3: TGTGCCACCAGCAGAGATCACTATGGCTACACCTTC.

The chain is built from TRBV19 and TRBJ2-2; 11 bases align to TRBD1. J lost 4 bases, V lost 3 bases, and 4 bases had no gene match. Germline CDR1 is LNHDA and CDR2 is SQIVND (reference sequence). The CDR3 contains 16 residues. CDR3 in amino acids: CASSIRGTGGTGELFF. In DNA form, the CDR3 reads TGTGCCAGTAGTATTCGCGGGACAGGGGGCACCGGGGAGCTGTTTTTT.

The V and J genes are TRBV6-2 or TRBV6-3 and TRBJ1-3; D not resolved. Between the trimmed V and J ends, which lost 0 bases and 4 bases, there was a span of 10 bases. The CDR3 loop spans 15 amino acids. Germline V gene data show CDR1 as MNHEY and CDR2 as SVGEGT. CDR3 in DNA: TGTGCCAGCAGTTACTCAGGCTCGCCCGGAAACACCATATATTTT. It encodes CASSYSGSPGNTIYF.

CDR3 nucleotides: TGTGCCAGCAGTGAGACTGGACAAGCGGGTGAAGCTTTCTTT. This sequence encodes CASSETGQAGEAFF. The genes are TRBV9 and TRBJ1-1; D might be TRBD1 (5 bases). The CDR3 contains 14 residues. CDR1 is SGDLS and CDR2 is YYNGEE in the germline V gene. Trimming took off 5 bases at V and 7 bases at J, with 18 bases between the two ends.

The table lists this clonotype with many counts. The CDR3 region has the DNA TGTGCCAGCACGTCAGGGGGGGGTCCAAACACTGAAGCTTTCTTT. This translates into CASTSGGGPNTEAFF. The J gene is TRBJ1-1, the V gene TRBV7-2; 7 bases align to TRBD1. The CDR3 covers 15 residues. Germline loops: CDR1 SGHTA, CDR2 FQGNSA. The V and J ends lost 7 bases and 2 bases, in that order; junction bases with no gene match: 10.

Concerning this clonotype itself: A much larger clone differs by one base, so this may be a read error. The chain recombines TRBV5-6 with TRBJ2-2; 13 nucleotides agree with TRBD2. V dropped 5 bases and J dropped 6; count of bases not matched to a gene: 13. CDR3 length: 18 residues. Looked up from germline, CDR1 is SGHDT and CDR2 is YYEEEE. The CDR3 bases are TGTGCCAGCAGTGGACTAGCGGGAGTTTCGACAGACGCCGGGGAGCTGTTTTTT. This codes for CASSGLAGVSTDAGELFF.

This clonotype was counted only a few times. V gene TRBV7-9 combines with J gene TRBJ2-3; tentative D call: TRBD1 (5 bases). Trimming took 5 bases from V and 4 from J, leaving 19 bases between them. CDR1 is SEHNR and CDR2 is FQNEAQ in the germline V gene (reference sequence). This CDR3 contains 16 residues. This CDR3 is CASSPEDNTPADTQYF. CDR3 DNA: TGTGCCAGCAGCCCCGAGGACAATACACCAGCAGATACGCAGTATTTT.

The chain links TRBV7-3 to TRBJ2-3; D is perhaps TRBD2 (5 bases). The CDR3 has 13 amino acids. V gave up 6 bases and J gave up 5 bases, with 12 bases separating them. Germline CDR1 is SGHTA and CDR2 is FQGTGA. Written as DNA, the CDR3 is TGTGCCAGCAGTCCAACCCGGGGAGATACGCAGTATTTT. It yields the protein CASSPTRGDTQYF.

At least ten counts were recorded for this clonotype. The chain couples TRBV10-1 to TRBJ2-5; 12 bases align to TRBD2. The CDR3 is 14 residues long. V shed 6 bases, J shed 9 bases, and the junction held 8 bases outside the gene matches. CDR1 WNHNN and CDR2 SYGVQD come from the germline V gene (reference sequence). The CDR3 sequence is CASSPGLAGSAQYF. Written as DNA, the CDR3 is TGCGCCAGCAGCCCTGGACTAGCGGGAAGCGCCCAGTACTTC.

This clonotype came up a few times. The rearrangement joins TRBV7-2 to TRBJ2-7; D is unclear. Germline values: CDR1 SGHTA, CDR2 FQGNSA. The CDR3 sequence is 13 residues long. V lost 4 bases and J 4 bases, leaving 11 bases between the germline ends. CDR3 sequence: CASSSLDRYEQYF. The CDR3 DNA reads TGTGCCAGCAGCTCTCTCGACCGATACGAGCAGTACTTC.

The table lists this clonotype with a few counts. The chain couples TRBV12-5 to TRBJ2-5; 13 nucleotides line up with TRBD2. Germline V gene lookup returns CDR1 LGHNT and CDR2 FRNRAP. The CDR3 length is 15 residues. V was clipped by 6 bases and J by 4 bases; unmatched bases: 5. In DNA form, the CDR3 reads TGTGCTAGTGGCATGGGGACTAGCGGGACAGAGACCCAGTACTTC. This sequence encodes CASGMGTSGTETQYF.

This clonotype was observed a handful of times. The chain combines TRBV14 with TRBJ2-7, with D perhaps being TRBD1 or TRBD2 (5 bases each). There are 15 residues in the CDR3. The germline gives CDR1 SGHDN, CDR2 FVKESK. The V gene lost 5 bases and the J gene lost 7 bases, with 21 bases spanning the gap. In DNA form, the CDR3 reads TGTGCCAGCAGCACACGCCGGGACCGGGCTGGGGAGCAGTACTTC. Encoded protein: CASSTRRDRAGEQYF.

Note on this clonotype: The junction departs from germline at one end; a sequencing error may be responsible. V and J are TRBV30 and TRBJ2-3; 8 positions agree with TRBD2. Germline V gene data show CDR1 as GTSNPN and CDR2 as SVGIG (reference sequence). The CDR3 is made up of 15 amino acids. This chain's CDR3 is CARSFRGGDADTQYF. CDR3 bases: TGTGCCAGGAGCTTCCGGGGGGGAGATGCAGATACGCAGTATTTT.

The chain joins TRBV27 to TRBJ2-7; 11 bases fit TRBD2. Germline assignment: CDR1 MNHEY and CDR2 SMNVEV (reference sequence). V was clipped by 5 bases and J by 2 bases; unmatched bases: 11. The CDR3 covers 17 residues. CDR3 protein: CASSLRPGLAATYEQYF. As DNA, the CDR3 is TGTGCCAGCAGTCTCCGGCCGGGACTAGCGGCTACCTACGAGCAGTACTTC.

This clonotype was counted many times. The chain uses TRBV7-2 and TRBJ2-2; either TRBD1 or TRBD2 may supply D (6 bases each). Germline CDR1 is SGHTA and CDR2 is FQGNSA. The CDR3 covers 15 residues. Between the trimmed V and J ends, which lost 2 bases and 4 bases, there was a span of 11 bases. The DNA of the CDR3 is TGTGCCAGCAGCTTAAAGGGGGGCGGCACCGGGGAGCTGTTTTTT. Protein sequence: CASSLKGGGTGELFF.

This clonotype was found a few times. The chain is built from TRBV11-3 and TRBJ2-1, with a tentative D call TRBD1 (5 bases). The V gene's germline CDR1 is SGHNT and CDR2 YENEEA. V was trimmed by 4 bases and J by 10 bases, leaving 17 bases between them. The CDR3 consists of 14 residues. The CDR3 protein is CASSSQGLIREQFF. CDR3 nucleotide sequence: TGTGCCAGCAGCTCCCAGGGCCTCATTCGGGAGCAGTTCTTC.

This clonotype was observed a handful of times. V gene TRBV2 combines with J gene TRBJ2-7; D is unresolved. V lost 4 bases to trimming and J lost 3 bases, with 4 bases between them. The CDR3 covers 11 residues. Germline V CDR1 and CDR2: SNHLY, FYNNEI. The CDR3 reads CASSGNYEQYF. The CDR3 DNA follows: TGTGCCAGCAGTGGAAACTACGAGCAGTACTTC.

V usage is TRBV20-1 and J usage is TRBJ2-7; 7 nucleotides align to TRBD2. V lost 3 bases to trimming and J lost 1 base; unmatched junction nucleotides: 9. The CDR3 runs to 15 residues. CDR1 and CDR2 (germline): DFQATT, SNEGSKA (reference sequence). The DNA for the CDR3 is TGCAGTGCTAGTAAAGACGCGGGAGCGTCCTACGAGCAGTACTTC. It yields the protein CSASKDAGASYEQYF.

The table lists this clonotype with a few counts. The chain links TRBV2 to TRBJ2-3, with D possibly called TRBD1 or TRBD2 (5 bases each). CDR1 and CDR2 from the germline V gene are SNHLY and FYNNEI. This CDR3 is 13 amino acids long. Trimming stripped 7 bases from V and 4 bases from J, with 12 bases between. The CDR3 sequence: CASTGTRADTQYF. CDR3 sequence (DNA): TGTGCCAGCACCGGGACCAGAGCAGATACGCAGTATTTT.

This clonotype was detected ten times or more. The chain recombines TRBV6-5 with TRBJ1-1, with D possibly matching TRBD1 (6 bases). The CDR3 sequence is 15 residues long. The V end lost 7 bases, the J end lost 0 bases, and 15 bases lay between the germline ends. CDR1 and CDR2 from the germline V gene are MNHEY and SVGAGI. CDR3 coding DNA: TGTGCCAGCACTCAGGTGACAGGCGTGAACACTGAAGCTTTCTTT. Translating gives CASTQVTGVNTEAFF.

This clonotype was counted only a few times. The genes are TRBV4-1 and TRBJ2-2, with D unresolved. CDR1 and CDR2 from the germline V gene are MGHRA and YSYEKL. Trimming left V 1 base short and J 1 base short, with 13 bases between. This CDR3 spans 17 amino acids. The CDR3 loop reads CASSQGSLIMNTGELFF. CDR3 DNA sequence: TGCGCCAGCAGCCAAGGCTCCCTAATTATGAACACCGGGGAGCTGTTTTTT.

This clonotype was recorded many times. This chain uses TRBV6-5 with TRBJ2-7; TRBD2 aligns across 9 bases. V gave up 3 bases and J gave up 4 bases; unmatched junction bases: 4. CDR1 is MNHEY and CDR2 is SVGAGI in the germline V gene. The CDR3 is 14 residues long. CDR3 amino acids: CASSYGREGYEQYF. The CDR3 coding sequence is TGTGCCAGCAGTTATGGGCGGGAGGGGTACGAGCAGTACTTC.

There are a few counts of this clonotype. V is TRBV2 and J is TRBJ2-7, with TRBD2 matching 10 bases. Germline V CDR1 and CDR2: SNHLY, FYNNEI. The V and J ends lost 5 bases and 0 bases, in that order; junction bases with no gene match: 7. The CDR3 is 16 amino acids. CDR3 coding DNA: TGTGCCAGCAGTTCTGGACTAGCGGAACTCTCCTACGAGCAGTACTTC. Translating gives CASSSGLAELSYEQYF.

The genes are TRBV19 and TRBJ2-3; D remains unclear. Germline CDR1 and CDR2: LNHDA and SQIVND (reference sequence). V was clipped by 1 base and J by 6 bases, with 14 bases between them. The CDR3 length is 15 residues. The CDR3 is CASSIAQGFGDTQYF. CDR3 sequence (DNA): TGTGCCAGTAGTATAGCCCAAGGGTTCGGGGATACGCAGTATTTT.

The rearrangement joins TRBV3-1 to TRBJ2-7; TRBD2 matches 11 bases. From germline, CDR1 is LGHDT and CDR2 YNNKEL (reference sequence). The ends lost 4 bases at V and 1 base at J; junction bases unmatched: 3. CDR3 length: 15 amino acids. This CDR3 is CASSLRLAGSYEQYF. The CDR3, as DNA: TGTGCCAGCAGCCTGCGACTAGCGGGATCCTACGAGCAGTACTTC.

V and J are TRBV6-1 and TRBJ2-7; 13 bases line up with TRBD2. The germline CDR1 and CDR2 sequences are MNHNS and SASEGT. The CDR3 runs 14 residues. Trimming took 6 bases from V and 2 from J; bases not matched to a gene: 1. The CDR3 sequence is CASSGLAGAYEQYF. CDR3 DNA: TGTGCCAGCAGCGGACTAGCGGGAGCCTACGAGCAGTACTTC.